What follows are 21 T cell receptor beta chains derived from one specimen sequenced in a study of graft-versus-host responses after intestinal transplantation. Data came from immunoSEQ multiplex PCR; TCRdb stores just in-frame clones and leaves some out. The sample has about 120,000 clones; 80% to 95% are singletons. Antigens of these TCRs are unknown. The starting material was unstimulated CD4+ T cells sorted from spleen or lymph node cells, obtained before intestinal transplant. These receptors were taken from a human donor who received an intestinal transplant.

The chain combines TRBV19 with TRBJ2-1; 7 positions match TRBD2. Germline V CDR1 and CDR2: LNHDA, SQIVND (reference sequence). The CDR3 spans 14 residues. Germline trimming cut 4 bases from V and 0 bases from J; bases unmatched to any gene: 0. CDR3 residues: CASSRTSSYNEQFF. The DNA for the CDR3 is TGTGCCAGTAGTAGGACTAGCTCCTACAATGAGCAGTTCTTC.

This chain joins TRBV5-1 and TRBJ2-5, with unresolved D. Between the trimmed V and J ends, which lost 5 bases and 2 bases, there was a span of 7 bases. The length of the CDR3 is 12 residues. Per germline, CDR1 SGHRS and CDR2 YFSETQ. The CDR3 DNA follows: TGCGCCAGCAGGATCCAGCAAGAGACCCAGTACTTC. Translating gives CASRIQQETQYF. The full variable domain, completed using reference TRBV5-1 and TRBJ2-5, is KAGVTQTPRYLIKTRGQQVTLSCSPISGHRSVSWYQQTPGQGLQFLFEYFSETQRNKGNFPGRFSGRQFSNSRSEMNVSTLELGDSALYLCASRIQQETQYFGPGTRLLVL.

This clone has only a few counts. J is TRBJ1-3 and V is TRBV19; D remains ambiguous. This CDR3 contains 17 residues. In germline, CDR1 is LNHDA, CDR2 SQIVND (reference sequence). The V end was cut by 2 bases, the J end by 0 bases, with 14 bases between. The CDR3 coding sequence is TGTGCCAGTAGTATAAGTAGGCGCGGTCGCTCTGGAAACACCATATATTTT. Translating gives CASSISRRGRSGNTIYF.

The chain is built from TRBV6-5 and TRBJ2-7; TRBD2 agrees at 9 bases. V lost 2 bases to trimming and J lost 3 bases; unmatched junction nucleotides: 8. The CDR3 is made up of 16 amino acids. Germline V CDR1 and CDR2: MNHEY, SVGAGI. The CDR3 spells CASSYLLSGRSYEQYF. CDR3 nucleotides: TGTGCCAGCAGTTACCTCCTTAGCGGGAGAAGCTACGAGCAGTACTTC.

The CDR3 DNA follows: TGCAGCGTTGTCCGAGACAGGGGTTCCGAGCAGTACTTC. This codes for CSVVRDRGSEQYF. The rearrangement joins TRBV29-1 to TRBJ2-7; the match to TRBD1 covers 8 bases. The junction had 8 bases not matched to a gene; V was cut back by 4 bases and J by 6 bases. This CDR3 has 13 amino acids. Germline assignment: CDR1 SQVTM and CDR2 ANQGSEA.

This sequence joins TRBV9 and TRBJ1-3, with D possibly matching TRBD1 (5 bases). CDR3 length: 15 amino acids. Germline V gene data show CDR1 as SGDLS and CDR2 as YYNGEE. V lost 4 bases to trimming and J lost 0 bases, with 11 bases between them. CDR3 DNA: TGTGCCAGCAGCCCCGGGACTGCCTCTGGAAACACCATATATTTT. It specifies CASSPGTASGNTIYF.

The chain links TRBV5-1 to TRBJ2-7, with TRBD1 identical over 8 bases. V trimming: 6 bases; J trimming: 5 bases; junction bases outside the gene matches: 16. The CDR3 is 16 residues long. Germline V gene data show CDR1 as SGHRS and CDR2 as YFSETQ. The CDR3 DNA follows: TGCGCCAGCAAACCTTTGTCGGGGACAGGCAGACACGAGCAGTACTTC. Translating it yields CASKPLSGTGRHEQYF. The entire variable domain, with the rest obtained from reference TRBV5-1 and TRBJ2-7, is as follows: KAGVTQTPRYLIKTRGQQVTLSCSPISGHRSVSWYQQTPGQGLQFLFEYFSETQRNKGNFPGRFSGRQFSNSRSEMNVSTLELGDSALYLCASKPLSGTGRHEQYFGPGTRLTVT.

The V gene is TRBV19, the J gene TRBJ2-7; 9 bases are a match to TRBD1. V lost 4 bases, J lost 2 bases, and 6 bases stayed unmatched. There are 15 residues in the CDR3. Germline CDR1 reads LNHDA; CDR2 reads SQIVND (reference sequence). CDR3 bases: TGTGCCAGTAGTAAAGGACAGGGGATGACCTACGAGCAGTACTTC. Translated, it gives CASSKGQGMTYEQYF.

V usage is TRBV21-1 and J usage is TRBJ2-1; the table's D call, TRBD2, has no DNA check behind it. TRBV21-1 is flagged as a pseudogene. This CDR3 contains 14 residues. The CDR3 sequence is CASSKRLAGVEQFF. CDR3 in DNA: TGTGCCAGCAGCAAACGGCTAGCGGGAGTTGAGCAGTTCTTC.

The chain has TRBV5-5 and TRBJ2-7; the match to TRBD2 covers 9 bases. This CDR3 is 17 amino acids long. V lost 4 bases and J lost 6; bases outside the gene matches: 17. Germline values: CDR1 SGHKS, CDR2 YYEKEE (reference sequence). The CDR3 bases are TGTGCCAGCAGCCCCCGGACTAGCGCCCTTAGGCGGCTCGAGCAGTACTTC. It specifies CASSPRTSALRRLEQYF.

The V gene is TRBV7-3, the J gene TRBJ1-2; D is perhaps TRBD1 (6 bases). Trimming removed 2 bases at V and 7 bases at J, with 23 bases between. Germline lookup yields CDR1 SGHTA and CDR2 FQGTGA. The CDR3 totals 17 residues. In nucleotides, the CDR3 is TGTGCCAGCAGCTTAGAAGGTGTATTAGGGGGGATCGGTGGCTACACCTTC. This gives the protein CASSLEGVLGGIGGYTF.

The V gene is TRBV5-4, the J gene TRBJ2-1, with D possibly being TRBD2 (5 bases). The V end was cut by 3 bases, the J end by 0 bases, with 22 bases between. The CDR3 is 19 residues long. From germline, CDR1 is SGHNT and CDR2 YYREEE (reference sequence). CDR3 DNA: TGTGCCAGCAGCTCCCCCCCGACCCTCAGCGGACCCTCCTACAATGAGCAGTTCTTC. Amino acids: CASSSPPTLSGPSYNEQFF.

The CDR3 DNA reads as TGTGCCACCTCGGGGTGGGAGCTAGACAACTACGAGCAGTACTTC. Amino acid sequence: CATSGWELDNYEQYF. The V gene is TRBV2, the J gene TRBJ2-7, with D maybe TRBD2 (5 bases). Germline CDR1 reads SNHLY; CDR2 reads FYNNEI. This CDR3 is 15 amino acids long. With 10 bases removed from V and 3 bases from J, the gap between germline ends came to 22 bases. Based on the CDR3 plus reference TRBV2 and TRBJ2-7, the full variable domain is EPEVTQTPSHQVTQMGQEVILRCVPISNHLYFYWYRQILGQKVEFLVSFYNNEISEKSEIFDDQFSVERPDGSNFTLKIRSTKLEDSAMYFCATSGWELDNYEQYFGPGTRLTVT.

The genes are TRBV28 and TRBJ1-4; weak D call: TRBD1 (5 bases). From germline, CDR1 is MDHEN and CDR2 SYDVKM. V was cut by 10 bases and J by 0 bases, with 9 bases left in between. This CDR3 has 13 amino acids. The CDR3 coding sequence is TGTGCCACCAGACAGTCAACTAATGAAAAACTGTTTTTT. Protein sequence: CATRQSTNEKLFF.

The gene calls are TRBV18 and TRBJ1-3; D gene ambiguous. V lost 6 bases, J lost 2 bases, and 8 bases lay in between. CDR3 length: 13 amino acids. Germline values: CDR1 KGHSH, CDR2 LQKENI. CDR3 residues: CASSGRAGNTIYF. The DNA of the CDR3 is TGTGCCAGCTCCGGGAGGGCTGGAAACACCATATATTTT.

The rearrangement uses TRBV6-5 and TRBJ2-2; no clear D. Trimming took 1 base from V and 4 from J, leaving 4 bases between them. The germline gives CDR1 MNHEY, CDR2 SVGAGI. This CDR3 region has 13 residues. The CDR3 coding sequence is TGTGCCAGCAGTTACTTGGGCACCGGGGAGCTGTTTTTT. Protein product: CASSYLGTGELFF.

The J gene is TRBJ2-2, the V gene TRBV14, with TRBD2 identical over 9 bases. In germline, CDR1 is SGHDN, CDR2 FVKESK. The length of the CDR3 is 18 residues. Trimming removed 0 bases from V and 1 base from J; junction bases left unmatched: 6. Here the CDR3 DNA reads TGTGCCAGCAGCCAAGAGTGGGGGACTAGCAGGAACACCGGGGAGCTGTTTTTT. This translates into CASSQEWGTSRNTGELFF.

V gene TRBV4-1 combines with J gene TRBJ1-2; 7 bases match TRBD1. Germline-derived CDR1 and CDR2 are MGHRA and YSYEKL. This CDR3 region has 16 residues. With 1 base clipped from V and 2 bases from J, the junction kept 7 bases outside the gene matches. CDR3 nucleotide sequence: TGCGCCAGCAGCCAAGTGTTTCGGGACAGAAACTATGGCTACACCTTC. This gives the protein CASSQVFRDRNYGYTF.

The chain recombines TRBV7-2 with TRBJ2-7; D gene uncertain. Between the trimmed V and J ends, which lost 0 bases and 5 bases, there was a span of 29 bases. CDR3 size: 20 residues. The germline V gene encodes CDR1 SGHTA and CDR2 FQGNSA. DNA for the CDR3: TGTGCCAGCAGCTTAGCTTTCCCATTTAGAGCCCAGTCCCGGTTGAACGAGCAGTACTTC. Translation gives CASSLAFPFRAQSRLNEQYF.

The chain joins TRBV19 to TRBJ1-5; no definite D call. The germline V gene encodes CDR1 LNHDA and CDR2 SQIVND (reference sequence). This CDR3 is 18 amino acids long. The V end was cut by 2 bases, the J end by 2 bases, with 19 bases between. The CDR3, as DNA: TGTGCCAGTAGTATAAGGCGCCTGGACCAGGCGGGCAATCAGCCCCAGCATTTT. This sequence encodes CASSIRRLDQAGNQPQHF.

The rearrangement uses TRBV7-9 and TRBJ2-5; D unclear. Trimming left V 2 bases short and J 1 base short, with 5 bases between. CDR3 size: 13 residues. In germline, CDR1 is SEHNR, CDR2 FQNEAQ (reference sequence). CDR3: CASSLLAQETQYF. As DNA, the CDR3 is TGTGCCAGCAGCTTATTAGCCCAAGAGACCCAGTACTTC.